This is a list of T cell receptor beta chains from one sample in a study of response to subunit inactivated influenza vaccine. TCRdb fed the RT-PCR reads into MiXCR, producing one record per CDR3 protein. The sample contains fewer than 750,000 distinct CDR3 sequences, about 14% of which appear only once. This specimen was PBMCs from blood, taken about 11 days after vaccination. The receptors shown here come from a man in his forties or fifties who received an inactivated influenza vaccine. Both conserved end residues are part of each CDR3. A D gene is named only where the DNA matches it firmly. Some rows mark clone size as missing; the rest say once, few, many or name a class of expanded clone.

TRBJ2-5	many	-	TRBV29-1	TGCAGCGTCGTAGGACAATTGGTTGAGACCCAGTACTTC	CSVVGQLVETQYF
TRBJ2-1	many	-	TRBV12-3/TRBV12-4	TGTGCCAGCACCCATGGGACCTACAATGAGCAGTTCTTC	CASTHGTYNEQFF
TRBJ1-6	few	TRBD1	TRBV9	TGTGCCAGCAGCGTAGCAGGGGGAGGGAATTCACCCCTCCACTTT	CASSVAGGGNSPLHF
TRBJ2-1	few	-	TRBV7-2	TGTGCCAGCAGCCCCTTTGATGAGCAGTTCTTC	CASSPFDEQFF
TRBJ2-5	few	-	TRBV29-1	TGCAGCGTTGTCGGCCTAGTGAATGGAGAGACCCAGTACTTC	CSVVGLVNGETQYF
TRBJ1-1	few	TRBD1	TRBV19	TGTGCCAGTAGGAAGACAGGGAGTAACACTGAAGCTTTCTTT	CASRKTGSNTEAFF
TRBJ2-3	once	-	TRBV7-8	TGTGCCAGCAGCTGGAGGGCCCCGATGGCAACAGATACGCAGTATTTT	CASSWRAPMATDTQYF
TRBJ2-7	few	-	TRBV7-2	TGTGCCAGCAGGCGGCCGGGGGACTCCTACGAGCAGTACTTC	CASRRPGDSYEQYF
TRBJ2-3	few	TRBD1	TRBV15	TGTGCCACCAGCAGAGATCGGACAGGGGGCACAGATACGCAGTATTTT	CATSRDRTGGTDTQYF
TRBJ1-6	-	-	TRBV20-1	TGCAGTGCTACCAAGTTAATTAATTCACCCCTCCACTTT	CSATKLINSPLHF
TRBJ1-1	-	-	TRBV28	TGTGCCAGCAGTTTTATCCAGGGGAAGGCTTTCTTT	CASSFIQGKAFF
TRBJ2-1	few	TRBD1	TRBV29-1	TGCAGCGCTGACAGGGGGCGGAGTGAGCAGTTCTTC	CSADRGRSEQFF
TRBJ1-4	-	TRBD1	TRBV4-2	TGTGCCAGCAGCCAAGGACAGGGATTTGAAAAACTGTTTTTT	CASSQGQGFEKLFF
TRBJ2-7	-	TRBD1	TRBV20-1	TGCAGTGCCACCTTACCCCCCGACAGGGTGGGCTACGAGCAGTACTTC	CSATLPPDRVGYEQYF
TRBJ2-1	few	TRBD2	TRBV5-1	TGCGCCAGCAGCTTGGATGGGACTATACGCTACAATGAGCAGTTCTTC	CASSLDGTIRYNEQFF
TRBJ2-1	-	-	TRBV10-3	TGTGCCCCGACGGACGGTTCCTACAATGAGCAGTTCTTC	CAPTDGSYNEQFF
TRBJ2-1	-	-	TRBV7-2	TGTGCCAGCAGCTTAATGGCTAGTGAGCAGTTCTTC	CASSLMASEQFF
TRBJ2-2	-	-	TRBV15	TGTGCCACCAGCACAGGGAGCGATGTCGGGGAGCTGTTTTTT	CATSTGSDVGELFF
TRBJ2-2	-	TRBD1	TRBV6-5	TGTGCCAGCAGTTCAGGGACAGGCGGTCCCACCGGGGAGCTGTTTTTT	CASSSGTGGPTGELFF
TRBJ2-3	many	TRBD1	TRBV2	TGTGCCAGCATCCTTGACAGGGCCTCTAAGAGGGATACGCAGTATTTT	CASILDRASKRDTQYF
TRBJ2-7	-	-	TRBV7-2	TGTGCCAGCAGCTCGACGGGACGGAACTACGAGCAGTACTTC	CASSSTGRNYEQYF
TRBJ2-3	-	TRBD2	TRBV11-2	TGTGCCAGCAGCTTAGGGGGTCTAGCGGGGGGACCAAACACAGATACGCAGTATTTT	CASSLGGLAGGPNTDTQYF
TRBJ1-1	many	-	TRBV20-1	TGCAGTGCTAGAGATACAGGATGGGTCACTGAAGCTTTCTTT	CSARDTGWVTEAFF
TRBJ2-7	few	-	TRBV3-1	TGTGCCAGCAGCCAGGCGGGGAACTACGAGCAGTACTTC	CASSQAGNYEQYF
TRBJ1-2	many	TRBD1	TRBV6-2/TRBV6-3	TGTGCCAGCAGAAAGGGACAGGGAATCGATGGCTACACCTTC	CASRKGQGIDGYTF
TRBJ1-1	many	-	TRBV10-3	TGTGCCATCAGGGACAAACTGGGAACTGAAGCTTTCTTT	CAIRDKLGTEAFF
TRBJ2-1	-	-	TRBV12-3/TRBV12-4	TGTGCCAGCAGTTTAGGCAGGGTTACCGACATGTTCTTC	CASSLGRVTDMFF
TRBJ2-3	many	-	TRBV5-1	TGCGCCAGCAGTACCCAGTCAGATACGCAGTATTTT	CASSTQSDTQYF
TRBJ1-6	-	-	TRBV7-2	TGTGCCAGCAGCTTACTCTGGGGAGGCAATAATTCACCCCTCCACTTT	CASSLLWGGNNSPLHF
TRBJ2-7	-	-	TRBV12-3/TRBV12-4	TGTGCCAGCAGGTATGGACGGGGAGAGCAGTACTTC	CASRYGRGEQYF
TRBJ2-1	few	-	TRBV5-5	TGTGCCAGCAGCTTGTTCGCCGGAGTCAACAATGAGCAGTTCTTC	CASSLFAGVNNEQFF
TRBJ2-3	-	TRBD2	TRBV4-1	TGCGCCAGCAGCCAAGGGAGACTAGCGACAGATACGCAGTATTTT	CASSQGRLATDTQYF
TRBJ2-1	-	TRBD2	TRBV5-1	TGCGCCAGCAGCTATCTAGCGGGAGACAATGAGCAGTTCTTC	CASSYLAGDNEQFF
TRBJ2-1	-	TRBD2	TRBV11-2	TGTGCCAGCACCTCACTAGCGGGGTACAATGAGCAGTTCTTC	CASTSLAGYNEQFF
TRBJ2-1	-	-	TRBV6-2/TRBV6-3	TGTGCCAGCAGTTCGGGACTGCTCAATGAGCAGTTCTTC	CASSSGLLNEQFF
TRBJ1-3	few	-	TRBV11-2	TGTGCCAGCAGCTTAGATCTTCAAGTTCGGGGCCTCTCTGGAAACACCATATATTTT	CASSLDLQVRGLSGNTIYF
TRBJ2-7	many	-	TRBV7-2	TGTGCCAGCAGCCGAACGTACGGACCTCAATACGAGCAGTACTTC	CASSRTYGPQYEQYF
TRBJ2-2	few	-	TRBV28	TGTGCCAGCAGTTTAAGAGGGTTCGGTACCGGGGAGCTGTTTTTT	CASSLRGFGTGELFF
TRBJ2-5	few	TRBD1	TRBV9	TGTGCCAGCAGCGTTAAGGGACAGTTAGAGACCCAGTACTTC	CASSVKGQLETQYF
TRBJ2-3	-	-	TRBV12-3/TRBV12-4	TGTGCCAGCAGTTTTTACCAAGGTACGCAGTATTTT	CASSFYQGTQYF
TRBJ2-7	few	-	TRBV7-6	TGTGCCAGCAGCTTAAGGCAGGGAGAATGGCAGTACTTC	CASSLRQGEWQYF
TRBJ2-3	-	-	TRBV7-9	TGTGCCAGCAGCTCCGGGGGTGCTTTTAGCACAGATACGCAGTATTTT	CASSSGGAFSTDTQYF
TRBJ2-2	few	TRBD1	TRBV20-1	TGCAGTGCTAGATCCCGCGGACAGGCTACGAACACCGGGGAGCTGTTTTTT	CSARSRGQATNTGELFF
TRBJ2-7	-	-	TRBV28	TGTGCCAGCATCGGGGCGGGCACTACCTACGAGCAGTACTTC	CASIGAGTTYEQYF
TRBJ2-1	few	-	TRBV27	TGTGCCAGCAGTTTAATGTGGGAGCCGTCCTACAATGAGCAGTTCTTC	CASSLMWEPSYNEQFF
TRBJ2-1	-	-	TRBV20-1	TGCAGTGCTAGACACCCAAGGGAGTTTGAGCAGTTCTTC	CSARHPREFEQFF
TRBJ2-7	-	-	TRBV20-1	TGCAGTGCTAGGCCTAGACAGTATCCCTACGAGCAGTACTTC	CSARPRQYPYEQYF
TRBJ1-4	few	TRBD1	TRBV12-3/TRBV12-4	TGTGCCAGCAGTCGGACAGGGTTGCGCGAAAAACTGTTTTTT	CASSRTGLREKLFF
TRBJ2-7	-	TRBD1	TRBV20-1	TGCAGTGCGGATAGACAGGGGCAGTCCTTCTACGAGCAGTACTTC	CSADRQGQSFYEQYF
TRBJ2-5	few	TRBD2	TRBV18	TGTGCCAGCTCACCAGGGACTAGCGGGAGAGAGACCCAGTACTTC	CASSPGTSGRETQYF
TRBJ1-1	-	-	TRBV20-1	TGCAGTGCCCCGGACAGCAACATGAACACTGAAGCTTTCTTT	CSAPDSNMNTEAFF
TRBJ2-5	few	TRBD2	TRBV24-1	TGTGCCACCAGTGCGGGACTAGCGGGAGCAGAGACCCAGTACTTC	CATSAGLAGAETQYF
TRBJ2-6	-	-	TRBV4-3	TGCGCCAGCAGCCCCCGGGTGGCAATAGTGCACTCCTCTGGGGCCAACGTCCTGACTTTC	CASSPRVAIVHSSGANVLTF